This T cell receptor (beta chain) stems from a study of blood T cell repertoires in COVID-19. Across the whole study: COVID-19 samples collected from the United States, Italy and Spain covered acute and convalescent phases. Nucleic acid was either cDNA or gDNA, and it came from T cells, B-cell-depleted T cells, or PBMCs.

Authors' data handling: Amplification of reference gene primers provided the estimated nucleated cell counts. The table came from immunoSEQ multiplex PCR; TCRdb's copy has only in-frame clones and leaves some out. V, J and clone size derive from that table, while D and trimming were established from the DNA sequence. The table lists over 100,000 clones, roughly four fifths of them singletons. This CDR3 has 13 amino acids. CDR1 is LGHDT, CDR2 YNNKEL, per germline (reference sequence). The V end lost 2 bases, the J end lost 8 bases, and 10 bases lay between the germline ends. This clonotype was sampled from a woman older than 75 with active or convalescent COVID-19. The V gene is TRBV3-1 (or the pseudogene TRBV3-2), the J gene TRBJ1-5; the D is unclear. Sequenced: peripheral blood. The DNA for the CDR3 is TGTGCCAGCAGCCAAAATGCGGGAGAGCCCCAGCATTTT. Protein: CASSQNAGEPQHF.